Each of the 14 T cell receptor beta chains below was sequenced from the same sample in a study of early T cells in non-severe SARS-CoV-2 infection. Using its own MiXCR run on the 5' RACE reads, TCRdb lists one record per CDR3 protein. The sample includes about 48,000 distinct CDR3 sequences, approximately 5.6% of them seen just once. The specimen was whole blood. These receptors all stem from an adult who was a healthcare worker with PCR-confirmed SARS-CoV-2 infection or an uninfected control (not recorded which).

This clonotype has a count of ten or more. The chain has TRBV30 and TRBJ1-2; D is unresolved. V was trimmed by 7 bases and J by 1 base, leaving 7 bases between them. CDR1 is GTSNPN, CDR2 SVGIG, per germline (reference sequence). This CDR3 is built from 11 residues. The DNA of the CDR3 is TGTGCCTCGTTTGATAACTATGGCTACACCTTC. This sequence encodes CASFDNYGYTF.

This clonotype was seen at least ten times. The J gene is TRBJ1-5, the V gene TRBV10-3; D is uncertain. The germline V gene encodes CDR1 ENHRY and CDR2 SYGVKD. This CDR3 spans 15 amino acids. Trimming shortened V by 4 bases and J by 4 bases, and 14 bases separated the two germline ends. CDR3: CAISAPGGKNQPQHF. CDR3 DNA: TGTGCCATCAGTGCCCCGGGAGGGAAGAATCAGCCCCAGCATTTT.

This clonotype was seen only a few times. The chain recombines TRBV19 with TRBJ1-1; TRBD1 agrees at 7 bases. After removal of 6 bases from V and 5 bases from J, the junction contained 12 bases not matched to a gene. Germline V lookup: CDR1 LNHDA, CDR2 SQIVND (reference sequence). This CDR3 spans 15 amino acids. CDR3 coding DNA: TGTGCCAGTAGCTCCGGGGCGGACAGGAGGACTGAAGCTTTCTTT. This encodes CASSSGADRRTEAFF.

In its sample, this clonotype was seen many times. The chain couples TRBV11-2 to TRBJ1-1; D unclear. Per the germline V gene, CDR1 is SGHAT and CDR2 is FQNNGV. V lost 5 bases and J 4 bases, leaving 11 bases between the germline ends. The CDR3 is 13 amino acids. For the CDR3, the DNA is TGTGCCAGCAGCCCTTGGGATTCCACTGAAGCTTTCTTT. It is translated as CASSPWDSTEAFF.

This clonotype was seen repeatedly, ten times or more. This CDR3 is CASSSSGQGVGETQYF. CDR3 bases: TGTGCCAGCAGCTCCAGCGGACAGGGCGTGGGGGAGACCCAGTACTTC. This sequence joins TRBV7-2 and TRBJ2-5, with 8 nucleotides matching TRBD1. This CDR3 has 16 amino acids. Germline CDR1 is SGHTA and CDR2 is FQGNSA. J was trimmed by 5 bases and V by 4 bases; bases with no gene match: 12.

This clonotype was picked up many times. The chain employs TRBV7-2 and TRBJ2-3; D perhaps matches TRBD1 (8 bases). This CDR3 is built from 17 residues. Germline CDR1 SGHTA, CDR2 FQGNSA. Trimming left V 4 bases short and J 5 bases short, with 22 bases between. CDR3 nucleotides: TGTGCCAGCAGCTATACTTGGACAGGGCCGGGGGGAGATACGCAGTATTTT. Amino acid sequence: CASSYTWTGPGGDTQYF.

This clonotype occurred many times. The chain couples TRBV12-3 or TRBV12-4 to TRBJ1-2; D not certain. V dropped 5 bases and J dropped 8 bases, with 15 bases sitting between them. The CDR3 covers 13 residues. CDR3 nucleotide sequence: TGTGCCAGCAGTCTTCGTGGTTGGTCGGGCTACACCTTC. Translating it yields CASSLRGWSGYTF.

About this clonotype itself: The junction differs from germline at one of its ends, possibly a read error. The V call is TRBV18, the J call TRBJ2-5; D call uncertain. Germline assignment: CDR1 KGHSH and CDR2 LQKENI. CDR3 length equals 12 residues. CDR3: CVSSQRQETQYF. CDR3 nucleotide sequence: TGTGTCAGCTCACAGCGTCAAGAGACCCAGTACTTC.

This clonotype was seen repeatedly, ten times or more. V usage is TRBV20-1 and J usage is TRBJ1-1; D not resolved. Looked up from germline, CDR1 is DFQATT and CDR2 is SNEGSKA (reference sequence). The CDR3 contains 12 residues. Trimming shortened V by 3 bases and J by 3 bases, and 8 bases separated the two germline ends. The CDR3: CSARGDYTEAFF. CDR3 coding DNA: TGCAGTGCTAGGGGAGATTACACTGAAGCTTTCTTT.

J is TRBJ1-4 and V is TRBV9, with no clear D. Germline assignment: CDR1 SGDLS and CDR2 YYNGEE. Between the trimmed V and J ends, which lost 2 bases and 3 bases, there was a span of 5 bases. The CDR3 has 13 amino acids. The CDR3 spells CASSVGSNEKLFF. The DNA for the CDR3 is TGTGCCAGCAGCGTTGGGTCTAATGAAAAACTGTTTTTT.

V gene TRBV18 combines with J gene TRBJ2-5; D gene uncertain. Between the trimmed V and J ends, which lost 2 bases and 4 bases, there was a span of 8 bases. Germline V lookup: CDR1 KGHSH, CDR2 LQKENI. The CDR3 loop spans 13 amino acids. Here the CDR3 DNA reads TGTGCCAGCTCACCATTGGTTGGAGAGACCCAGTACTTC. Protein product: CASSPLVGETQYF.

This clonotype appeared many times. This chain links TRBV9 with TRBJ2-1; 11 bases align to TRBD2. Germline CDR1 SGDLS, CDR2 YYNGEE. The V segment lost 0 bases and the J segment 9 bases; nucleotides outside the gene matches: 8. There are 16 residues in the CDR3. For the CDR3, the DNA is TGTGCCAGCAGCGTAGGTAGCGGGGGGGCGACTGGTGAGCAGTTCTTC. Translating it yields CASSVGSGGATGEQFF. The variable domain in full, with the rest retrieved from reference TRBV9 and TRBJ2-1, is DSGVTQTPKHLITATGQRVTLRCSPRSGDLSVYWYQQSLDQGLQFLIQYYNGEERAKGNILERFSAQQFPDLHSELNLSSLELGDSALYFCASSVGSGGATGEQFFGPGTRLTVL.

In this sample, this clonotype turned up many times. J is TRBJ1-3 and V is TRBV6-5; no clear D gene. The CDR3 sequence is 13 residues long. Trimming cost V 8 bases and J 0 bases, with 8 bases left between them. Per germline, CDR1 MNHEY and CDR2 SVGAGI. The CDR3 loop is CASRISSGNTIYF. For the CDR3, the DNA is TGTGCCAGCCGGATAAGCTCTGGAAACACCATATATTTT.

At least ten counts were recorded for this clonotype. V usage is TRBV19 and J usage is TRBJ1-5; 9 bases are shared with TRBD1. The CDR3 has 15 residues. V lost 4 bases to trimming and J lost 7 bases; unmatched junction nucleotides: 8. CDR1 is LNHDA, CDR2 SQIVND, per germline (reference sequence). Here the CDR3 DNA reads TGTGCCAGTAGTAAGGCCCGGGACAGGGCCCAGCCCCAGCATTTT. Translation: CASSKARDRAQPQHF.